This is a list of T cell receptor beta chains from one sample in a study of OX40 agonist ivuxolimab in advanced cancers. Libraries were prepared by immunoSEQ multiplex PCR; TCRdb keeps only in-frame clonotypes and omits some of them. This table has approximately 61,000 clones, around 90% appearing once. The material sequenced was CD4+ or CD8+ T cells sorted from blood, taken in a trial of the OX40 agonist ivuxolimab. The receptors were gathered from an adult with an advanced solid tumor such as melanoma, head and neck, liver or kidney cancer. The CDR3 runs from the conserved cysteine through the conserved F or W. The order of the fields is J gene, V gene, CDR3 protein.

J gene: TRBJ2-2; V gene: TRBV5-1; CDR3 protein: CASSDVTGELFF
J gene: TRBJ2-7; V gene: TRBV2; CDR3 protein: CASSEEWPGYEQYF
J gene: TRBJ1-5; V gene: TRBV13; CDR3 protein: CASSLNSNQPQHF
J gene: TRBJ2-7; V gene: TRBV11-3; CDR3 protein: CASSAYLPGQYF
J gene: TRBJ2-7; V gene: TRBV4-1; CDR3 protein: CASSLTSGISYEQYF
J gene: TRBJ2-1; V gene: TRBV11-1; CDR3 protein: CASSLRLAGSEQFF
J gene: TRBJ2-5; V gene: TRBV7-7; CDR3 protein: CASSSSLVALQETQYF
J gene: TRBJ1-2; V gene: TRBV11-2; CDR3 protein: CASSLDLYRGTAGYTF
J gene: TRBJ2-7; V gene: TRBV7-2; CDR3 protein: CASSLGQPYEQYF
J gene: TRBJ2-7; V gene: TRBV11-2; CDR3 protein: CASSPKPGHFIEQYF
J gene: TRBJ2-5; V gene: TRBV18; CDR3 protein: CASSPMFERLAGVEQYF
J gene: TRBJ2-1; V gene: TRBV28; CDR3 protein: CASSLNPGQRDNEQFF
J gene: TRBJ2-1; V gene: TRBV4-3; CDR3 protein: CASSQAERVPDNEQFF
J gene: TRBJ2-1; V gene: TRBV7-9; CDR3 protein: CASSAVATNNEQFF
J gene: TRBJ2-5; V gene: TRBV11-2; CDR3 protein: CASSLPPGTSEETQYF
J gene: TRBJ2-5; V gene: TRBV6-6; CDR3 protein: CASSHRDWETQYF
J gene: TRBJ1-1; V gene: TRBV7-3; CDR3 protein: CASSLFASGLNTEAFF
J gene: TRBJ1-5; V gene: TRBV9; CDR3 protein: CASSAGQFGQPQHF
J gene: TRBJ1-4; V gene: TRBV28; CDR3 protein: CASSSYKVANEKLFF
J gene: TRBJ1-1; V gene: TRBV4-3; CDR3 protein: CASSQDSLGRGENTEAFF
J gene: TRBJ2-7; V gene: TRBV7-2; CDR3 protein: CASSLVLGRAREQYF
J gene: TRBJ1-5; V gene: TRBV19; CDR3 protein: CASSADRGGNQPQHF
J gene: TRBJ1-4; V gene: TRBV19; CDR3 protein: CASSIGRGPNEKLFF
J gene: TRBJ2-7; V gene: TRBV19; CDR3 protein: CASTSRDRAEQYF
J gene: TRBJ1-2; V gene: TRBV15; CDR3 protein: CATSRDRGGGYGYTF
J gene: TRBJ2-5; V gene: TRBV5-1; CDR3 protein: CASSLSGGRVDQETQYF
J gene: TRBJ1-1; V gene: TRBV2; CDR3 protein: CASSKQGINTEAFF
J gene: TRBJ2-5; V gene: TRBV7-2; CDR3 protein: CASTLSGRGQETQYF
J gene: TRBJ2-3; V gene: TRBV4-3; CDR3 protein: CASSQDRGTDTQYF
J gene: TRBJ2-4; V gene: TRBV9; CDR3 protein: CASSAGVPGVAKNIQYF
J gene: TRBJ1-1; V gene: TRBV7-9; CDR3 protein: CASSPGVTEAFF